The T cell receptor (beta chain) described here comes from a study of T cell repertoires in cytomegalovirus infection. Study as a whole: Evidence of both CMV infection and a matching HLA type came from public TCR beta signatures. Overall study results and limits: Totalled public TCR beta family frequency picked out people who carried CMV plus the relevant HLA. The study found HLA-C-restricted CMV-specific TCR beta clonotypes dominating the ex vivo response.

Deletions cut 4 bases from V and 3 bases from J, with 15 bases between. CDR1 and CDR2 (germline): SNHLY, FYNNEI. The CDR3 is made up of 16 amino acids. MiXCR, run by TCRdb on the reads, gives a single entry per CDR3 protein. The sample holds around 310,000 distinct CDR3 sequences, roughly 15% seen once. This clonotype was observed at least ten times. Antigen specificity is unknown. The rearrangement links TRBV2 to TRBJ2-2; tentatively, D is TRBD1 (5 bases). The sequence derives from a human donor in good health (CMV status not recorded). Some clones in this sample may be carry-over from other donors' samples. Sequencing was done on a sample of PBMCs. CDR3 residues: CASSAIRGPDTGELFF. CDR3 DNA: TGTGCCAGCAGTGCAATAAGGGGTCCCGACACCGGGGAGCTGTTTTTT.